A single sample gave rise to the 18 T cell receptor beta chains below, sequenced in a study of OX40 agonist ivuxolimab in advanced cancers. Repertoires were generated with immunoSEQ multiplex PCR, while TCRdb's copy carries only in-frame clones and drops some. The table lists over 50,000 clones, roughly 80% of them singletons. The sequences come from CD4+ or CD8+ T cells sorted from blood, collected in a trial of the OX40 agonist ivuxolimab. Receptor source: an adult with an advanced solid tumor such as melanoma, head and neck, liver or kidney cancer.

The V and J genes are TRBV28 and TRBJ1-4, with TRBD1 matching 9 bases. Trimming took 7 bases from V and 10 from J; bases not matched to a gene: 7. CDR1 is MDHEN, CDR2 SYDVKM, per germline. The CDR3 runs 13 residues. The CDR3 region has the DNA TGTGCCAGCAAACAGGGGGCGGAGGGAAAACTGTTTTTT. The encoded protein is CASKQGAEGKLFF.

The chain couples TRBV11-2 to TRBJ2-7; a weak D match, TRBD1 (5 bases). Trimming shortened V by 0 bases and J by 11 bases, and 17 bases separated the two germline ends. The CDR3 loop spans 14 amino acids. CDR1 and CDR2 (germline): SGHAT, FQNNGV. The CDR3, as DNA: TGTGCCAGCAGCTTAGAGGGGCTCGGTGAATTGGAGTACTTC. Its protein product is CASSLEGLGELEYF.

The rearrangement uses TRBV10-2 and TRBJ1-1, with D possibly TRBD1 on 6 matching bases. The germline CDR1 and CDR2 sequences are WSHSY and SAAADI. Trimming removed 6 bases at V and 0 bases at J, with 11 bases between. The CDR3 has 14 residues. CDR3 region: CASRPDRLNTEAFF. As DNA, the CDR3 is TGCGCCAGCAGGCCCGACAGGCTGAACACTGAAGCTTTCTTT.

This chain connects TRBV7-3 to TRBJ2-1; TRBD2 matches at 10 bases. V lost 4 bases, J lost 7 bases, and 10 bases stayed unmatched. The germline V gene encodes CDR1 SGHTA and CDR2 FQGTGA. This CDR3 has 16 residues. The CDR3 region has the DNA TGTGCCAGCAGCTCTAGCGGGGGTAGGCCTTTTAATGAGCAGTTCTTC. Translated: CASSSSGGRPFNEQFF.

The chain links TRBV7-8 to TRBJ1-3; unclear D gene. The CDR3 totals 16 residues. Germline V gene sequence: CDR1 SGHVS, CDR2 FQNEAQ. V dropped 5 bases and J dropped 4 bases, with 18 bases sitting between them. The CDR3 coding sequence is TGTGCCAGCAGCCGCCAAAGTGTAGGGCCCGGAAACACCATATATTTT. It encodes CASSRQSVGPGNTIYF.

In its sample, this clone was seen a few times. The chain couples TRBV5-1 to TRBJ2-3; tentative D call: TRBD2 (5 bases). The CDR3 has 13 residues. The germline V gene encodes CDR1 SGHRS and CDR2 YFSETQ. V was shortened by 4 bases and J by 2 bases, with 8 bases between the two germline ends. The CDR3 here is CASSEGFTDTQYF. CDR3 in DNA: TGCGCCAGCAGCGAGGGATTCACAGATACGCAGTATTTT.

The gene calls are TRBV19 and TRBJ2-5; 7 bases align to TRBD2. Germline trimming cut 7 bases from V and 4 bases from J; bases unmatched to any gene: 6. Looked up from germline, CDR1 is LNHDA and CDR2 is SQIVND (reference sequence). CDR3 length: 13 residues. CDR3 region: CASNRGDRETQYF. The CDR3, as DNA: TGTGCCAGTAACCGGGGGGATAGAGAGACCCAGTACTTC.

This clone was counted a single time. The J gene is TRBJ2-7, the V gene TRBV6-5; 8 bases align to TRBD1. This CDR3 is built from 15 residues. The V gene's germline CDR1 is MNHEY and CDR2 SVGAGI. The junction had 12 bases not matched to a gene; V was cut back by 2 bases and J by 9 bases. CDR3 in DNA: TGTGCCAGCAGTTACGGGGGACAGGCCACTACCGGGCAGTACTTC. It specifies CASSYGGQATTGQYF.

The chain couples TRBV6-6 to TRBJ2-7; 10 nucleotides match TRBD2. The germline V gene has CDR1 MNHNY and CDR2 SVGAGI (reference sequence). Trimming cost V 4 bases and J 6 bases; bases outside gene matches: 9. This CDR3 is built from 15 residues. The CDR3 DNA reads TGTGCCAGCAGTTCTCGGAGCGGGGGGGGGCTCGAGCAGTACTTC. Its translation is CASSSRSGGGLEQYF.

The V call is TRBV7-2, the J call TRBJ1-5, with D possibly being TRBD1 (6 bases). Trimming shortened V by 1 base and J by 7 bases, and 14 bases separated the two germline ends. The CDR3 length is 15 residues. Per the germline V gene, CDR1 is SGHTA and CDR2 is FQGNSA. CDR3 DNA: TGTGCCAGCAGCTTAGGCCAGGGGATCGGACAGCCCCAGCATTTT. As protein: CASSLGQGIGQPQHF.

This clone was detected a few times. The chain couples TRBV11-2 to TRBJ1-1; perhaps TRBD1 as D (6 bases). The V end lost 5 bases, the J end lost 1 base, and 8 bases lay between the germline ends. This CDR3 has 13 amino acids. Germline V CDR1 and CDR2: SGHAT, FQNNGV. CDR3: CASSQDRNTEAFF. CDR3 nucleotides: TGTGCCAGCAGCCAGGACAGGAACACTGAAGCTTTCTTT.

Only a few counts were recorded for this clone. This chain joins TRBV5-4 and TRBJ2-5; D may match TRBD1 or TRBD2 (5 bases each). There are 14 residues in the CDR3. V was shortened by 4 bases and J by 5 bases, with 15 bases between the two germline ends. Germline-derived CDR1 and CDR2 are SGHNT and YYREEE (reference sequence). The CDR3 sequence is CASSLGEGLETQYF. In DNA form, the CDR3 reads TGTGCCAGCAGCCTGGGGGAAGGGCTGGAGACCCAGTACTTC.

The V and J genes are TRBV7-2 and TRBJ2-7; no definite D call. The germline CDR1 and CDR2 sequences are SGHTA and FQGNSA. This CDR3 region has 15 residues. With 1 base removed from V and 6 bases from J, the gap between germline ends came to 16 bases. The CDR3 coding sequence is TGTGCCAGCAGCTTAGTGACTGGGTTAAATGGCGAGCAGTACTTC. Translated: CASSLVTGLNGEQYF.

This clone was observed a single time. V is TRBV27 and J is TRBJ2-3, with D possibly TRBD1 on 6 matching bases. The germline V gene has CDR1 MNHEY and CDR2 SMNVEV (reference sequence). Trimming shortened V by 6 bases and J by 8 bases, and 12 bases separated the two germline ends. This CDR3 has 12 amino acids. Written as DNA, the CDR3 is TGTGCCAGCAGGGGGGCCGCGGTTACGCAGTATTTT. Amino acid sequence: CASRGAAVTQYF.

The chain joins TRBV2 to TRBJ1-3; the D is unclear. V dropped 7 bases and J dropped 8 bases, with 15 bases sitting between them. The germline CDR1 and CDR2 sequences are SNHLY and FYNNEI. The CDR3 runs 13 residues. CDR3 residues: CASTAGRGDTIYF. In DNA form, the CDR3 reads TGTGCCAGCACAGCCGGACGTGGGGACACCATATATTTT.

The sample holds a few counts of this clone. This chain links TRBV5-1 with TRBJ2-5, with D unresolved. This CDR3 contains 14 residues. V was clipped by 0 bases and J by 1 base, with 7 bases between them. Germline lookup yields CDR1 SGHRS and CDR2 YFSETQ. The CDR3 bases are TGCGCCAGCAGCTTGGGTGGGCTCCAAGAGACCCAGTACTTC. Encoded protein: CASSLGGLQETQYF.

The V and J genes are TRBV5-3 and TRBJ1-2; D call uncertain. TRBV5-3 is an open reading frame, and its role is uncertain. Trimming pared 2 bases from V and 8 bases from J, leaving 13 bases between. The CDR3 totals 13 residues. The CDR3 protein is CARSFRVGEGYTF. CDR3 nucleotide sequence: TGTGCCAGAAGCTTCCGTGTCGGAGAGGGCTACACCTTC.

There are a few counts of this clone. The rearrangement uses TRBV5-1 and TRBJ1-1; D not resolved. Deletions cut 3 bases from V and 1 base from J, with 10 bases between. The CDR3 is 14 amino acids. Germline CDR1 and CDR2: SGHRS and YFSETQ. CDR3: CASSSLTENTEAFF. The CDR3 nucleotides are TGCGCCAGCAGCTCACTAACAGAGAACACTGAAGCTTTCTTT.